The rows below give T cell receptor beta chains drawn from one sample of a study of radiation and T cells in renal cell carcinoma. Clones were read by immunoSEQ multiplex PCR, and TCRdb kept only the in-frame ones, dropping some. The sample has about 130,000 clones, 70% to 90% seen once; the top ten hold more than 10%. This specimen consisted of blood, obtained from a patient whose treatment included radiotherapy and nephrectomy. The receptors were gathered from a woman aged 45-59 years with renal cell carcinoma. Both conserved end residues are part of each CDR3. A D gene is named only where the DNA matches it firmly. Rows may omit the clone size; those that give it use once, few, many or a size class.

d_gene | j_gene | v_gene | abundance | CDR3nt | CDR3aa
. | TRBJ1-1 | TRBV7-8 | . | TGTGCCAGCAGCCGAGACAGGCTGAACACTGAAGCTTTCTTT | CASSRDRLNTEAFF
. | TRBJ1-2 | TRBV4-3 | . | TGCGCCAGCAGCCAAGTGGGCAGAGGGTACTATGGCTACACCTTC | CASSQVGRGYYGYTF
. | TRBJ1-6 | TRBV11-2 | . | TGTGCCAGCAGCAGCATCAAAAGCGGTTCACCCCTCCACTTT | CASSSIKSGSPLHF
TRBD2 | TRBJ2-1 | TRBV13 | . | TGTGCCAGCAGCCCCGAGGGTGCTAGCGGGGGGGTTTACAATGAGCAGTTCTTC | CASSPEGASGGVYNEQFF
TRBD1 | TRBJ1-1 | TRBV9 | . | TGTGCCAGCAGCGTAGCTACAGGGGCTATGAACACTGAAGCTTTCTTT | CASSVATGAMNTEAFF
. | TRBJ2-7 | TRBV19 | once | TGTGCCAGTAGCGCGGGGTCTCGAGACGAGCAGTACTTC | CASSAGSRDEQYF
. | TRBJ1-1 | TRBV13 | . | TGTGCCAGCAGCTTAGCCCCTGGGACTGAAGCTTTCTTT | CASSLAPGTEAFF
TRBD2 | TRBJ2-4 | TRBV6-1 | once | TGTGCCAGCATGATGGCGGGGGGGGGCAATCAGTACTTC | CASMMAGGGNQYF
. | TRBJ1-3 | TRBV29-1 | once | TGCAGCGTTGAAAAGGTAGAGGAAAACACCATATATTTT | CSVEKVEENTIYF
. | TRBJ2-1 | TRBV7-9 | . | TGTGCCAGCAGCAGCCGGGCCGAGCAGTTCTTC | CASSSRAEQFF
TRBD1 | TRBJ1-2 | TRBV6-1 | . | TGTGCCAGCAGTGATACAGGGGCTAACTATGGCTACACCTTC | CASSDTGANYGYTF
TRBD1 | TRBJ2-7 | TRBV11-2 | once | TGTGCCAGCAGCTTAGTAGATGACAGGGGCTACGAGCAGTACTTC | CASSLVDDRGYEQYF
. | TRBJ2-7 | TRBV5-1 | . | TGCGCCAGCAGCTGGGCGGAGGGCTACGAGCAGTACTTC | CASSWAEGYEQYF
. | TRBJ1-5 | TRBV11-3 | . | TGTGCCAGCAGCCCACGAACCCTTAGCAATCAGCCCCAGCATTTT | CASSPRTLSNQPQHF
. | TRBJ2-7 | TRBV19 | . | TGTGCCAGTAGTAAAAACGGGCCCTACGAGCAGTACTTC | CASSKNGPYEQYF
. | TRBJ2-3 | TRBV18 | . | TGTGCCAGCTCACCAGCGGGGACTAGCACAGATACGCAGTATTTT | CASSPAGTSTDTQYF
. | TRBJ2-7 | TRBV6-5 | once | TGTGCCAGCAGTTCCTGGGGGTACGAGCAGTACTTC | CASSSWGYEQYF
TRBD1 | TRBJ1-1 | TRBV2 | . | TGTGCCAGCAGCCGACAGGGCGGAGCAGACAGAAAAGCTTTCTTT | CASSRQGGADRKAFF
. | TRBJ2-3 | TRBV6-5 | once | TGTGCCAGCAGTGATTGGGGTAGGGCAGATACGCAGTATTTT | CASSDWGRADTQYF
. | TRBJ1-1 | TRBV5-1 | . | TGCGCCAGCTCTGATCCCAGGAACACTGAAGCTTTCTTT | CASSDPRNTEAFF
TRBD1 | TRBJ1-6 | TRBV10-3 | . | TGTGCCATCAGTGAGTCCAAGGGACAGAGCTCCTATAATTCACCCCTCCACTTT | CAISESKGQSSYNSPLHF
TRBD1 | TRBJ2-7 | TRBV9 | . | TGTGCCAGCAGCGTAGGGGGACAGGGCCCCTACGAGCAGTACTTC | CASSVGGQGPYEQYF